These 28 T cell receptor gamma chains share one sample of origin, sequenced in a study of γδ T cells in repeated Plasmodium falciparum infection. Gammadelta T cells were flow-sorted from PBMC into Vgamma9/Vdelta2+ and Vdelta2-negative populations for bulk analysis. TCRdb applied CATT to the multiplex PCR reads for clone calling. This sample has approximately 30,000 gamma-chain clones; under 1.5% occur once, and the top ten carry approximately 19%. The sequencing sample was made of gamma-delta T cells from blood. Source of these receptors: a pool of human donors (malaria-infected and uninfected, not separated).

This clone was seen at least ten times. A read error likely explains why the TCRdb protein, taken from a much larger clone, differs from this DNA's translation at residue 10; the protein shown is translated from the DNA. The chain couples TRGV9 to TRGJP1. Germline CDR1 and CDR2: GITISATS and ISYDGTV (reference sequence). The CDR3 consists of 13 residues. CDR3 sequence: CALWDTTGWLKIF. The DNA of the CDR3 is TGTGCCTTGTGGGATACCACTGGTTGGCTCAAGATATTT.

This clone was observed a handful of times. The protein TCRdb lists belongs to a much larger clone and differs from this DNA's translation at residue 5, which points to a read error; the protein shown is made from the DNA. DNA of the CDR3: TGTGCCTTGTGGGGGGTGCAAGGTCATTGTAAGAAACTCTTT. This codes for CALWGVQGHCKKLF. V and J are TRGV9 and TRGJ1 or TRGJ2. Since TCRdb gives no J gene, matching the DNA to germline was used here to assign it. The germline V gene encodes CDR1 GITISATS and CDR2 ISYDGTV (reference sequence). The CDR3 sequence is 14 residues long.

There are a few counts of this clone. It differs at one base from a far larger clone, so likely a read error. Additional DNA sequences in this sample encode the identical CDR3. The rearrangement uses TRGV4 and TRGJ1 or TRGJ2. The J gene, left out of TCRdb, was set here by checking the DNA against germline. V lost 5 bases, J lost 7 bases, and 11 bases stayed unmatched. The germline gives CDR1 EGSTGY, CDR2 YDSYTSSV. This CDR3 region has 13 residues. The CDR3 DNA is TGTGCCACCTGGGCTATGCTTGGATATAAGAAACTCTTT. This encodes CATWAMLGYKKLF.

With regard to this clone: The protein that TCRdb holds for this DNA derives from a much larger clone and differs from the translated DNA at residue 4, which likely indicates a read error; the protein shown here is translated from the DNA. The chain is built from TRGV9 and TRGJP. The J gene is not listed in TCRdb, so it was assigned here from a DNA match to germline. The germline CDR1 and CDR2 sequences are GITISATS and ISYDGTV (reference sequence). The CDR3 length is 17 residues. The DNA for the CDR3 is TGTGCCTTGCGGGAGGTCCGGGCAGGTGGGGGCAAAAAAATCAAGGTATTT. Translating gives CALREVRAGGGKKIKVF.

This clone was found many times. A far larger clone is one base from this, pointing to a likely read error. Distinct nucleotide sequences in the sample also encode this CDR3. The chain carries TRGV8 and TRGJ1 or TRGJ2. No J segment appears in TCRdb, so it was assigned here by matching the sequence to germline. This CDR3 is 14 amino acids long. J lost 4 bases, V lost 0 bases, and 6 bases had no gene match. Per the germline V gene, CDR1 is VENAVY and CDR2 is YDSYNSRV. The CDR3 reads CATWDRASYYKKLF. CDR3 in DNA: TGTGCCACCTGGGATAGGGCCTCGTATTATAAGAAACTCTTT.

This clone occurred many times. The protein given by TCRdb reflects a much larger clone and differs at residue 8 from this DNA's translation, likely from a read error; the protein shown is the DNA's translation. The V call is TRGV9, the J call TRGJ1 or TRGJ2. The J gene, absent from TCRdb, was called here by matching the DNA to germline. The CDR3 is made up of 14 amino acids. The J segment lost 9 bases and the V segment lost 5 bases, leaving 16 bases of the junction unmatched. CDR1 and CDR2 from the germline V gene are GITISATS and ISYDGTV (reference sequence). CDR3 region: CALWVTSEGFKKLF. CDR3 nucleotide sequence: TGTGCCTTGTGGGTGACCTCCGAGGGCTTTAAGAAACTCTTT.

With regard to this clone: Translating this DNA gives a protein that differs at residue 15 from the TCRdb one, which belongs to a much larger clone; a read error is likely, and the protein shown is this translation. V is TRGV4 and J is TRGJP2. The CDR3 contains 19 residues. Germline CDR1 is EGSTGY and CDR2 is YDSYTSSV. This CDR3 is CATWDNLVSAQYSDRIKTF. CDR3 DNA: TGTGCCACCTGGGATAACCTCGTCTCGGCGCAATATAGTGATCGGATCAAGACGTTT.

This clone was found a few times. A far larger clone is a single base away, which makes a read error likely. Within the sample, other DNA sequences also encode this same CDR3. The V and J genes are TRGV9 and TRGJP. Because TCRdb records no J gene, it was assigned here through a match of the DNA to germline. CDR1 GITISATS and CDR2 ISYDGTV come from the germline V gene (reference sequence). The CDR3 runs 17 residues. Trimming removed 4 bases from V and 7 bases from J; junction bases left unmatched: 10. DNA for the CDR3: TGTGCCTTGTGGGAAGATTCCAGCGAGTTGGGCAAAAAAATCAAGGTATTT. Protein product: CALWEDSSELGKKIKVF.

This clone was observed at least ten times. TCRdb's protein for this DNA is that of a much larger clone and differs from the translation at residue 11, likely a read error; the protein shown is the DNA translation. This CDR3 reads CALWEVRQELSKKIKVF. The CDR3 DNA reads as TGTGCCTTGTGGGAGGTGCGGCAAGAGTTGAGCAAAAAAATCAAGGTATTT. V gene TRGV9 combines with J gene TRGJP. Matching the DNA to germline supplied the J gene, which TCRdb does not give. Germline V gene lookup returns CDR1 GITISATS and CDR2 ISYDGTV (reference sequence). The CDR3 has 17 residues.

This clone occurred many times. This DNA's translation differs at residue 4 from TCRdb's protein, which comes from a much larger clone; a read error is likely, and the protein shown is translated from the DNA. Other DNA sequences within the sample encode an identical CDR3. The chain carries TRGV9 and TRGJP. TCRdb offers no J gene call, so here the DNA was matched to germline to obtain one. The length of the CDR3 is 17 residues. Per germline, CDR1 GITISATS and CDR2 ISYDGTV (reference sequence). The chain's CDR3 is CALREVVSELGKKIKVF. The DNA of the CDR3 is TGTGCCTTGCGGGAGGTGGTATCCGAGTTGGGCAAAAAAATCAAGGTATTT.

This clone was counted a few times. A far larger clone lies a single base away; this is likely a read error. CDR3 coding DNA: TGCGCCACCTGGGACGTCAATTATAAGGGGAAACTCTTT. Translated: CATWDVNYKGKLF. This chain connects TRGV4 to TRGJ1 or TRGJ2. The CDR3 is 13 residues long. Germline assignment: CDR1 EGSTGY and CDR2 YDSYTSSV.

This clone appeared many times. The protein recorded in TCRdb matches a much larger clone and deviates from this DNA's translation at residue 10, suggesting a read error; the protein here is obtained by translating the DNA. CDR3 sequence (DNA): TGTGCCTTGTGGGATACCACTGGTTGGGTCAAGATATTT. Amino acids: CALWDTTGWVKIF. The V and J genes are TRGV9 and TRGJP1. TCRdb gives no J gene; it was assigned here by matching the DNA to germline. Germline values: CDR1 GITISATS, CDR2 ISYDGTV (reference sequence). The CDR3 is 13 amino acids.

In this sample, this clone turned up a few times. The likely explanation is a read error, given a far larger clone one base away. Other DNA sequences from this sample encode an identical CDR3 as well. This chain connects TRGV9 to TRGJ1 or TRGJ2. TCRdb carries no J gene annotation; the J gene was assigned here by matching the DNA with germline. The CDR3 loop spans 14 amino acids. Germline values: CDR1 GITISATS, CDR2 ISYDGTV (reference sequence). V trimming: 5 bases; J trimming: 3 bases; junction bases outside the gene matches: 10. In DNA, the CDR3 is TGTGCCTTGTGGGCCCGCCCTCTTTATTATAAGAAACTCTTT. This codes for CALWARPLYYKKLF.

This clone was counted ten times or more. This DNA's translation differs at residue 7 from TCRdb's protein, which comes from a much larger clone; a read error is likely, and the protein shown is translated from the DNA. The V call is TRGV3, the J call TRGJ1 or TRGJ2. No J gene is reported in TCRdb; it was inferred here by comparing the DNA with germline. The CDR3 spans 13 residues. Trimming took 2 bases from V and 8 from J; bases not matched to a gene: 9. Germline CDR1 and CDR2: VTNTFY and YDVSTARD (reference sequence). The CDR3 sequence: CATWDTRRDKKLF. The CDR3 DNA is TGTGCCACCTGGGACACGCGAAGAGATAAGAAACTCTTT.

This clone was observed at least ten times. The protein TCRdb lists belongs to a much larger clone and differs from this DNA's translation at residue 3, which points to a read error; the protein shown is made from the DNA. The chain couples TRGV4 to TRGJ1 or TRGJ2. In the absence of a J gene in TCRdb, the DNA was matched to germline to assign it here. Looked up from germline, CDR1 is EGSTGY and CDR2 is YDSYTSSV. The CDR3 covers 14 residues. Here the CDR3 DNA reads TGTGCCGCCTGGGATGAATTGGATTATTATAAGAAACTCTTT. It is translated as CAAWDELDYYKKLF.

Remarks on this clone: TCRdb lists the protein of a much larger clone for this DNA, which differs at residue 12, so this is likely a read error; the protein given here is translated from the DNA itself. The V gene is given as TRGV4, and no J gene call is available. Germline loops: CDR1 EGSTGY, CDR2 YDSYTSSV. The CDR3 contains 14 residues. The DNA for the CDR3 is TGTGCCACCTGGGATGCCCCCGTAGGTTATAAGGAACTCTTT. Residues: CATWDAPVGYKELF.

This clone was seen ten or more times. Relative to the germline gene, one junction end is altered; a read error may explain this. The chain couples TRGV3 to TRGJP2. CDR1 and CDR2 from the germline V gene are VTNTFY and YDVSTARD (reference sequence). The CDR3 is 15 amino acids. In DNA, the CDR3 is TGTGCCACCTGGGACAGTCATAGTAGTGGTTGGATCAAGACGTTT. It yields the protein CATWDSHSSGWIKTF.

As regards this clone: This is likely an artifact of a read error, given a far larger clone one base away. Distinct nucleotide sequences in the sample also encode this CDR3. No call exists for the J gene, whereas the V gene is TRGV9. CDR3 length: 17 residues. Germline loops: CDR1 GITISATS, CDR2 ISYDGTV (reference sequence). DNA of the CDR3: TGTGCCTTGTGGGAGGCAAAACAAGAGTTGGGCAAAAAAATTAAGGTATTT. Protein: CALWEAKQELGKKIKVF.

This clone was seen repeatedly, ten times or more. The TCRdb protein comes from a much larger clone and disagrees with this DNA's translation at residue 7, likely due to a read error; the protein given here is derived from the DNA. Additional DNA sequences in this sample encode the identical CDR3. The genes are TRGV3 and TRGJ1 or TRGJ2. The CDR3 sequence is 13 residues long. With 0 bases clipped from V and 7 bases from J, the junction kept 6 bases outside the gene matches. The germline gives CDR1 VTNTFY, CDR2 YDVSTARD (reference sequence). CDR3 amino acids: CATWDRRRYKKLF. In DNA, the CDR3 is TGTGCCACCTGGGACAGGCGCCGCTATAAGAAACTCTTT.

This clone has more than one count but fewer than ten. A far larger clone is only one base removed, so a read error is likely. This CDR3 is also generated by other DNA sequences in the sample. The chain combines TRGV9 with TRGJP. Since TCRdb gives no J gene, matching the DNA to germline was used here to assign it. From germline, CDR1 is GITISATS and CDR2 ISYDGTV (reference sequence). This CDR3 comprises 18 residues. The DNA of the CDR3 is TGTGCTTTGTGGGAGGTGTATAGCCCAAGGTTGGGCAAAAAAATCAAGGTATTT. This codes for CALWEVYSPRLGKKIKVF.

Judged by abundance, this clone is large. Other DNA sequences in the sample encode the same CDR3. This chain links TRGV9 with TRGJP. After removal of 0 bases from V and 12 bases from J, the junction contained 5 bases not matched to a gene. Looked up from germline, CDR1 is GITISATS and CDR2 is ISYDGTV (reference sequence). This CDR3 is built from 15 residues. CDR3 DNA sequence: TGTGCCTTGTGGGAGGTGCGTCCGGGCAAAAAAATCAAGGTATTT. This encodes CALWEVRPGKKIKVF.

This clone appeared many times. TCRdb's protein, taken from a much larger clone, differs from this DNA's translation at residue 4, likely owing to a read error; the protein displayed comes from the DNA. The rearrangement joins TRGV4 to TRGJ1 or TRGJ2. The CDR3 extends over 11 amino acids. Per the germline V gene, CDR1 is EGSTGY and CDR2 is YDSYTSSV. With V trimmed by 10 bases and J by 3 bases, 6 bases remained unmatched. CDR3: CATSLYYKKLF. As DNA, the CDR3 is TGTGCCACATCCCTTTATTATAAGAAACTCTTT.

This clone was detected many times. Other nucleotide sequences from this sample produce the same CDR3. This chain links TRGV4 with TRGJ1 or TRGJ2. Germline-derived CDR1 and CDR2 are EGSTGY and YDSYTSSV. The V segment lost 3 bases and the J segment 7 bases; nucleotides outside the gene matches: 3. The CDR3 is made up of 11 amino acids. The CDR3 region is CATWDLYKKLF. The CDR3 nucleotides are TGTGCCACCTGGGATTTATATAAGAAACTCTTT.

This clone was seen a handful of times. The translation of this DNA and the TCRdb protein of a much larger clone differ at residue 3, probably owing to a read error; the protein shown here is translated from the DNA. The rearrangement uses TRGV5 and TRGJP2. TCRdb records no J gene; here it was assigned by comparing the DNA to germline. CDR3 length: 14 amino acids. Germline V gene sequence: CDR1 VINAFY, CDR2 YDVSNSKD. The CDR3 nucleotides are TGTGCCGCCTGGGACAAACGTAGTGATTGGATCAAGACGTTT. It translates to CAAWDKRSDWIKTF.

This clone was seen a few times. For this DNA, TCRdb reports the protein of a much larger clone, which diverges at residue 18, most likely from a read error; the protein presented here is translated directly from the DNA. The V gene is TRGV9, but the J gene lacks a call. The CDR3 length is 20 residues. Germline-derived CDR1 and CDR2 are GITISATS and ISYDGTV (reference sequence). The CDR3 is CALWEVPTWEKELGKKIRVF. CDR3 nucleotide sequence: TGTGCCTTGTGGGAGGTCCCAACCTGGGAGAAAGAGTTGGGCAAAAAAATCAGGGTATTT.

This clone occurred many times. A much larger clone differs from this one at a single base, so this may be a read error. Distinct nucleotide sequences in the sample also encode this CDR3. CDR3 loop: CATWDGNYYKKLF. Here the CDR3 DNA reads TGTGCCACCTGGGATGGAAATTATTATAAGAAACTCTTT. The gene calls are TRGV4 and TRGJ1 or TRGJ2. The CDR3 length is 13 residues. Germline trimming cut 1 base from V and 1 base from J; bases unmatched to any gene: 1. CDR1 and CDR2 from the germline V gene are EGSTGY and YDSYTSSV.

In its sample, this clone was seen many times. A far larger clone is one nucleotide away, so this likely arose from a read error. In the same sample, other DNA sequences code for this CDR3. This chain uses TRGV9 with TRGJP. In germline, CDR1 is GITISATS, CDR2 ISYDGTV (reference sequence). This CDR3 region has 17 residues. The CDR3 DNA reads TGTGCCCTGTGGGAGCCCCCCCAAGAGTTGGGCAAAAAAATCAAGGTATTT. The encoded protein is CALWEPPQELGKKIKVF.

This clone appeared many times. V usage is TRGV3 and J usage is TRGJ1 or TRGJ2. The CDR3 length is 15 residues. Germline CDR1 is VTNTFY and CDR2 is YDVSTARD (reference sequence). The V and J ends lost 3 bases and 2 bases, in that order; junction bases with no gene match: 10. The CDR3 nucleotides read TGTGCCACCTGGGACGGGTTGCTCGATTATTATAAGAAACTCTTT. Protein product: CATWDGLLDYYKKLF.